This T cell receptor beta chain was captured in a study of PD-1 blockade in mismatch repair-deficient tumors. General study findings and limits: After pembrolizumab, tumor-resident clones rose rapidly, then generally contracted before radiologic responses.

This clone was seen only once. Its antigen is not known. V lost 3 bases, J lost 8 bases, and 11 bases stayed unmatched. The CDR3 is 15 residues long. Germline CDR1 and CDR2: SGHTA and FQGTGA. Measured with immunoSEQ multiplex PCR; TCRdb has only the in-frame clones, and not every one. The sample includes 90,000 to 130,000 clones, about 83% seen only once; the top ten take approximately 5%. The chain employs TRBV7-3 and TRBJ1-2; 8 positions agree with TRBD1. This specimen consisted of peripheral blood, obtained 60 weeks after starting pembrolizumab. The receptor was isolated from an adult with mismatch repair-deficient cancer. CDR3 sequence reads: CASSFTGGVDGGYTF. CDR3 bases: TGTGCCAGCAGCTTCACAGGGGGAGTTGATGGGGGCTACACCTTC.